This T cell receptor (beta chain) was captured in a study of beta chain features in type 1 diabetes (dated by TCRdb to the late 2010s). In terms of the full investigation: Patients and healthy donors did not differ in mean age, gender distribution, total cell number or subset yield. Across all samples, approximately 100 million sorted cells were examined, and cell number per subset correlated strongly with RNA yield. In the study, recently diagnosed type 1 diabetes patients and matched healthy donors were compared on the TCRB repertoires of their sorted circulating CD4+ T cell subsets. Whereas all 30 or so donors provided naive and central memory subsets, regulatory and stem cell-like memory subsets were isolated from just 8 patients and roughly 8 healthy donors.

Each donor gave one peripheral blood draw, averaging approximately 0.12 L, which was collected into heparinised tubes. Naive, central memory, regulatory and stem cell-like memory CD4+ T cells were sorted on a BD FACSAria II using a panel including CD45RO, CCR7, CD25, CD127, CD95 and CD27. Every sorted population had a purity above 95%. PBMCs were separated immediately by Lymphoprep density gradient centrifugation and were stained directly, without being cultured. Samples were stained and sorted in pairs, with one healthy donor and one patient per experiment, so that batch effects were minimized. V has 3 bases trimmed and J has 3 bases trimmed; junction bases matching no gene number 9. CDR1 is given as KGHSH and CDR2 as LQKENI, both from the germline V gene. Its CDR3 holds 17 amino acids, cysteine through phenylalanine. CDR3 DNA only is kept here, 51 bases in frame from base 1. What the work shows at the level of the full study, not this receptor alone: Type 1 diabetes patients showed a moderate but significant shortening of TCRB CDR3 length in all four CD4+ subsets. Because cDNA was sequenced instead of genomic DNA, activated cells with high expression could be over-represented, although the groups did not differ in activation or CD3 levels. The naive, central memory and regulatory TCRB repertoires appeared to resemble one another more closely among patients than among healthy donors. Fewer insertions and more nucleotide deletions at VDJ recombination sites were observed in patients with type 1 diabetes, implying thymic rearrangement abnormalities. PCR may preferentially amplify shorter templates, but because patient and control samples were amplified and corrected together, any resulting skew would affect both groups equally. Only small numbers of individuals were included in the HLA sub-analyses, which left unresolved whether HLA type had any influence on TCRB rearrangement.

The entire amount of isolated RNA was reverse transcribed using the High Capacity cDNA Reverse Transcription Kit, so the sequenced TCRB transcripts were expressed ones. Deep immunoSEQ sequencing was performed on naive, central memory and regulatory T cell samples, with an average of roughly 3.6 million total reads per sample. Sorted cells were lysed in RLT buffer and RNA was extracted with DNase-treated RNeasy Micro or Mini kits, depending on cell number. Each cell subset was processed on its own to prevent cross-contamination, while patient and healthy donor samples were processed together. The immunoSEQ multiplex PCR was used to amplify TCRB sequences from cDNA, yielding 87-bp fragments that span the CDR3 region. Amplicons were sequenced on the Illumina HiSeq platform. Under the source paper's analysis protocol: Synthetic template baselines were used to correct PCR bias computationally, reads within Hamming distance 2 were collapsed together, and singletons that could not be merged were discarded. Reads were aligned to IMGT to assign V, D and J genes, CDR3 length, and insertions or deletions at six rearrangement sites. Clonotype counts were normalized to sorted cell number within each subset before computing true diversity and Gini coefficients with the tcR R package. Repertoire sharing was quantified using the overlap coefficient calculated on TCRB nucleotide sequences. TCRdb re-hosts the immuneACCESS table, in-frame sequences only. Its copies lack some clones; in the studies checked, an unresolved V gene accounts for under half of them, and the cause for the rest is not known. V, J and clone size reflect that table, while D and trimming were determined from the DNA. The sample records about 130,000 clones, 9.2% of which are singletons. The biggest ten clones account for about 0.66% of the sample.

About this clone itself: Its antigen has not been determined. One base away there is no much larger clone; base qualities are not given.

The origin of this receptor is a man between 18 and 35 years old in good health. Specimen: central memory CD4+ T cells from blood. The rearranged segments are TRBV18 and TRBJ2-1, with 9 bases matching TRBD2. The nucleotide sequence reads as follows: TGTGCCAGCTCACCCCGGGATAGCGGGGGCCTCTACAATGAGCAGTTCTTC. This is translated as CASSPRDSGGLYNEQFF.